These T cell receptor beta chains were read from a single sample in a study of tumor-infiltrating lymphocytes in localized non-small cell lung cancer. Assay used: immunoSEQ multiplex PCR; TCRdb lists only in-frame clones, some missing. The profile shows 10,000 to 13,000 clones, 65% to 90% of them singletons. The sequenced material came from uninvolved lung tissue not adjacent to the tumor. The receptor set was obtained from a human donor with non-small cell lung cancer. CDR3s include the opening cysteine and the closing phenylalanine or tryptophan. The order of the fields is CDR3 protein, CDR3 DNA, clone size, V gene, J gene, D gene. D genes are given only for firm matches. Not every row has a clone size; where given, it reads once, few, many or a size class.

CDR3: CASSYLIRDSYYEQYF
DNA: TGTGCCAGCAGTTACCTCATCCGGGACAGTTACTACGAGCAGTACTTC
size: .
V: TRBV6-6
J: TRBJ2-7
D: TRBD1

CDR3: CASSLTTTGAKLFF
DNA: TGCGCCAGCAGCTTGACCACTACAGGGGCAAAACTGTTTTTT
size: .
V: TRBV5-1
J: TRBJ1-4
D: TRBD1

CDR3: CASSLRRGNSPLHF
DNA: TGTGCCAGCAGCTTACGCAGGGGTAATTCACCCCTCCACTTT
size: .
V: TRBV5-6
J: TRBJ1-6
D: .

CDR3: CASSREGTANTGELFF
DNA: TGTGCCAGCAGCAGAGAAGGGACAGCGAACACCGGGGAGCTGTTTTTT
size: once
V: TRBV7-2
J: TRBJ2-2
D: TRBD1

CDR3: CASRGQGTYKGYTF
DNA: TGTGCCAGCAGGGGACAGGGGACGTATAAAGGCTACACCTTC
size: .
V: TRBV6-5
J: TRBJ1-2
D: TRBD1

CDR3: CASSLGGTPTSTDTQYF
DNA: TGTGCCAGCAGCTTAGGCGGGACACCGACCAGCACAGATACGCAGTATTTT
size: .
V: TRBV7-2
J: TRBJ2-3
D: .

CDR3: CASSVWNTGELFF
DNA: TGTGCCAGTAGTGTGTGGAACACCGGGGAGCTGTTTTTT
size: .
V: TRBV19
J: TRBJ2-2
D: .

CDR3: CASSQGGTSRAGELFF
DNA: TGTGCCAGCAGCCAAGGGGGGACTAGTAGGGCCGGGGAGCTGTTTTTT
size: .
V: TRBV4-2
J: TRBJ2-2
D: TRBD2

CDR3: CASSQSSNQPQHF
DNA: TGCGCCAGCAGCCAATCCAGTAATCAGCCCCAGCATTTT
size: .
V: TRBV4-1
J: TRBJ1-5
D: .

CDR3: CASSLPTGTNEKLFF
DNA: TGTGCCAGCAGCTTACCGACGGGCACTAATGAAAAACTGTTTTTT
size: .
V: TRBV7-9
J: TRBJ1-4
D: .